Shown below are 24 T cell receptor beta chains from a single sample sequenced in a study of T-cell reconstitution after alpha-beta-depleted transplantation in children. Preparation of the TCRbeta library used unique molecular identifiers. One entry per CDR3 protein results from TCRdb running MiXCR on the PCR reads. The sample yields over 100,000 distinct CDR3 sequences, around 10% seen once. This specimen was PBMCs, taken before TCRalphabeta/CD19-depleted stem cell transplant. These receptors originate from a boy between 2 and 10 years old with acute lymphoblastic leukemia, due to receive a stem cell transplant.

This clonotype was found a few times. The CDR3 here is CASSPRFQETQYF. CDR3 DNA sequence: TGTGCCAGCTCTCCGCGATTCCAAGAGACCCAGTACTTC. The chain has TRBV18 and TRBJ2-5; D is unclear. This CDR3 is 13 amino acids long. CDR1 and CDR2 from the germline V gene are KGHSH and LQKENI. The V end was cut by 6 bases, the J end by 1 base, with 9 bases between.

This clonotype was recorded many times. V usage is TRBV10-3 and J usage is TRBJ2-7; a possible D gene is TRBD2 (5 bases). CDR1 ENHRY and CDR2 SYGVKD come from the germline V gene. V gave up 11 bases and J gave up 0 bases, with 11 bases separating them. The length of the CDR3 is 12 residues. DNA for the CDR3: TGTGCCGCGGGCGGACCCTCCTACGAGCAGTACTTC. Amino acid sequence: CAAGGPSYEQYF.

This clonotype was observed a handful of times. The V gene is TRBV3-1, the J gene TRBJ2-3; the match to TRBD1 covers 7 bases. The CDR3 contains 14 residues. Germline CDR1 is LGHDT and CDR2 is YNNKEL (reference sequence). Trimming at V came to 7 bases and at J to 0 bases, leaving 4 bases not matched to a gene. The CDR3 reads CASKGQVSTDTQYF. The CDR3 nucleotides are TGTGCCAGCAAAGGACAGGTCAGCACAGATACGCAGTATTTT.

The rearrangement uses TRBV15 and TRBJ1-2; D uncertain. CDR1 is LNHNV, CDR2 YYDKDF, per germline (reference sequence). Deletions cut 0 bases from V and 7 bases from J, with 12 bases between. This CDR3 comprises 14 residues. CDR3 in DNA: TGTGCCACCAGCAGAGATCTCTCCTGGGGTGGCTACACCTTC. This gives the protein CATSRDLSWGGYTF.

This clonotype was counted only a few times. The chain recombines TRBV20-1 with TRBJ2-1, with 9 positions matching TRBD2. Germline loops: CDR1 DFQATT, CDR2 SNEGSKA (reference sequence). V shed 6 bases and J 2 bases; nucleotides not matched to a gene: 8. CDR3 length equals 15 residues. CDR3 bases: TGCAGTGCCCCACCAGCGGGAGGCCCCTACAATGAGCAGTTCTTC. Translating gives CSAPPAGGPYNEQFF.

J is TRBJ2-3 and V is TRBV20-1, with TRBD1 matching over 9 bases. CDR1 and CDR2 from the germline V gene are DFQATT and SNEGSKA (reference sequence). This CDR3 has 18 residues. J lost 2 bases, V lost 1 base, and 13 bases had no gene match. The CDR3 coding sequence is TGCAGTGCTAGAGGTTGGGAGAACAGGGGGCTGATCACAGATACGCAGTATTTT. This codes for CSARGWENRGLITDTQYF.

This clonotype came up many times. The J gene is TRBJ2-7, the V gene TRBV5-1; D gene ambiguous. The length of the CDR3 is 12 residues. The germline V gene has CDR1 SGHRS and CDR2 YFSETQ. The V gene lost 4 bases and the J gene lost 0 bases, with 5 bases spanning the gap. In DNA form, the CDR3 reads TGCGCCAGCAGCCAAAACTCCTACGAGCAGTACTTC. This codes for CASSQNSYEQYF.

In its sample, this clonotype was seen a few times. V and J are TRBV4-1 and TRBJ2-1; 10 nucleotides agree with TRBD2. Trimming at V came to 5 bases and at J to 7 bases, leaving 8 bases not matched to a gene. This CDR3 spans 15 amino acids. Germline-derived CDR1 and CDR2 are MGHRA and YSYEKL. The CDR3 is CASSTRLAGLNEQFF. CDR3 DNA sequence: TGCGCCAGCAGCACCCGACTAGCGGGCCTTAATGAGCAGTTCTTC.

The chain has TRBV5-1 and TRBJ2-1; TRBD2 aligns across 10 bases. J was trimmed by 9 bases and V by 4 bases; bases with no gene match: 7. CDR1 and CDR2 (germline): SGHRS, YFSETQ. The CDR3 covers 14 residues. CDR3 nucleotide sequence: TGCGCCAGCAGCCCGGGGACTAGCGTAAGTGAGCAGTTCTTC. Its translation is CASSPGTSVSEQFF.

This clonotype was recorded at least ten times. V usage is TRBV5-1 and J usage is TRBJ1-2; 7 bases fit TRBD1. CDR1 SGHRS and CDR2 YFSETQ come from the germline V gene. This CDR3 is built from 14 residues. The trim removed 2 bases at V and 8 bases at J, leaving 9 bases unmatched. The CDR3: CASSFPQGREGYTF. As DNA, the CDR3 is TGCGCCAGCAGCTTCCCACAGGGGAGAGAAGGCTACACCTTC.

This clonotype showed up just a few times. At one end, the junction sequence differs from germline, possibly due to a read error. The V and J genes are TRBV7-7 and TRBJ2-5; possible D gene TRBD1, 6 bases. The CDR3 contains 16 residues. Germline V gives CDR1 SSHAT, CDR2 FNYEAQ (reference sequence). CDR3 bases: TGTGCTAGCAGCTTAGCGTTAATAGGGGGTGCAGAGACCCAGTACTTC. This translates into CASSLALIGGAETQYF.

V and J are TRBV28 and TRBJ2-5; D gene uncertain. This CDR3 contains 11 residues. V shed 9 bases and J shed 5 bases, with 10 bases lying between them. From germline, CDR1 is MDHEN and CDR2 SYDVKM. CDR3 coding DNA: TGTGCCAGTGGTCAGGACGAGACCCAGTACTTC. Amino acid sequence: CASGQDETQYF.

The chain links TRBV11-2 to TRBJ2-3; 11 positions agree with TRBD2. CDR1 is SGHAT and CDR2 is FQNNGV in the germline V gene. The junction had 9 bases not matched to a gene; V was cut back by 0 bases and J by 1 base. The CDR3 consists of 19 residues. CDR3 in amino acids: CASSLDPTLAGEGTDTQYF. In DNA form, the CDR3 reads TGTGCCAGCAGCTTAGATCCCACACTAGCGGGAGAGGGCACAGATACGCAGTATTTT.

J is TRBJ1-1 and V is TRBV14; tentatively, D is TRBD1 (6 bases). The V gene's germline CDR1 is SGHDN and CDR2 FVKESK. V dropped 2 bases and J dropped 1 base, with 11 bases sitting between them. This CDR3 has 15 residues. The CDR3 here is CASSQFRGGNTEAFF. Here the CDR3 DNA reads TGTGCCAGCAGCCAATTCAGGGGCGGGAACACTGAAGCTTTCTTT.

The sample holds a few counts of this clonotype. This chain joins TRBV2 and TRBJ2-1; 9 bases match TRBD2. Trimming at V came to 8 bases and at J to 4 bases, leaving 6 bases not matched to a gene. Per germline, CDR1 SNHLY and CDR2 FYNNEI. CDR3 size: 14 residues. The CDR3: CASASGRTYNEQFF. DNA of the CDR3: TGTGCCAGCGCCAGCGGGAGGACGTACAATGAGCAGTTCTTC.

This sequence joins TRBV20-1 and TRBJ2-7, with 8 bases aligning to TRBD2. Germline values: CDR1 DFQATT, CDR2 SNEGSKA (reference sequence). The CDR3 spans 16 residues. This CDR3 is CCARTGRGGASYEQYF. CDR3 bases: TGCTGCGCTAGGACCGGGAGGGGGGGTGCCTCCTACGAGCAGTACTTC.

V is TRBV10-1 and J is TRBJ2-1, with D hard to call. Germline V lookup: CDR1 WNHNN, CDR2 SYGVQD (reference sequence). The CDR3 runs to 16 residues. Trimming took 2 bases from V and 2 from J, leaving 13 bases between them. In DNA form, the CDR3 reads TGCGCCAGCAGTGAGGATCCGGGTGGTACCTACAATGAGCAGTTCTTC. Translated, it gives CASSEDPGGTYNEQFF.

The chain has TRBV20-1 and TRBJ2-5; D is tentatively TRBD1 or TRBD2 (5 bases each). Germline-derived CDR1 and CDR2 are DFQATT and SNEGSKA (reference sequence). The CDR3 extends over 11 amino acids. The V end was cut by 6 bases, the J end by 4 bases, with 9 bases between. The CDR3 DNA is TGCAGTGCCGGGGCGGGAGAGACCCAGTACTTC. This encodes CSAGAGETQYF.

V and J are TRBV12-3 or TRBV12-4 and TRBJ2-1; D unresolved. V was cut by 6 bases and J by 3 bases, with 3 bases left in between. This CDR3 has 11 residues. This CDR3 is CASRVYNEQFF. CDR3 DNA sequence: TGTGCCAGCAGGGTCTACAATGAGCAGTTCTTC.

This clonotype has ten or more counts. V is TRBV5-1 and J is TRBJ2-7; 7 bases agree with TRBD1. The CDR3 contains 14 residues. CDR1 is SGHRS, CDR2 YFSETQ, per germline. J was trimmed by 4 bases and V by 4 bases; bases with no gene match: 8. For the CDR3, the DNA is TGCGCCAGCAGCCTCCGACAGGGCCGGTACGAGCAGTACTTC. Its translation is CASSLRQGRYEQYF.

The chain has TRBV30 and TRBJ2-7, with TRBD2 matching over 9 bases. Trimming removed 4 bases from V and 3 bases from J; junction bases left unmatched: 7. The CDR3 sequence is 14 residues long. Germline CDR1 reads GTSNPN; CDR2 reads SVGIG (reference sequence). This chain's CDR3 is CAWKSSAGGYEQYF. The CDR3 region has the DNA TGTGCCTGGAAGAGCTCAGCGGGAGGCTACGAGCAGTACTTC. The entire variable domain, with the rest obtained from reference TRBV30 and TRBJ2-7, is as follows: SQTIHQWPATLVQPVGSPLSLECTVEGTSNPNLYWYRQAAGRGLQLLFYSVGIGQISSEVPQNLSASRPQDRQFILSSKKLLLSDSGFYLCAWKSSAGGYEQYFGPGTRLTVT.

Only a few counts were recorded for this clonotype. The CDR3 sequence: CASSLADMLGEQYF. In nucleotides, the CDR3 is TGTGCCAGCAGCTTAGCCGACATGTTGGGCGAGCAGTACTTC. The gene calls are TRBV7-8 and TRBJ2-7; D is uncertain. V lost 0 bases to trimming and J lost 6 bases, with 12 bases between them. The CDR3 has 14 residues. Germline V lookup: CDR1 SGHVS, CDR2 FQNEAQ.

The table lists this clonotype with many counts. The chain employs TRBV12-3 or TRBV12-4 and TRBJ2-1; D might be TRBD1 (6 bases). There are 13 residues in the CDR3. V lost 3 bases, J lost 7 bases, and 10 bases lay in between. The CDR3 DNA reads as TGTGCCAGCAGTTTGGACAGCTTGAATGAGCAGTTCTTC. It codes for CASSLDSLNEQFF.

The rearrangement uses TRBV4-2 and TRBJ2-2; possibly TRBD1 for D (6 bases). V lost 0 bases and J lost 4, with 18 bases in between. Germline loops: CDR1 LGHNA, CDR2 YNFKEQ. The CDR3 length is 18 residues. The CDR3 DNA sequence: TGTGCCAGCAGCCAAGAACCCTCCGGTTTAGGGGGCACCGGGGAGCTGTTTTTT. Residues: CASSQEPSGLGGTGELFF.